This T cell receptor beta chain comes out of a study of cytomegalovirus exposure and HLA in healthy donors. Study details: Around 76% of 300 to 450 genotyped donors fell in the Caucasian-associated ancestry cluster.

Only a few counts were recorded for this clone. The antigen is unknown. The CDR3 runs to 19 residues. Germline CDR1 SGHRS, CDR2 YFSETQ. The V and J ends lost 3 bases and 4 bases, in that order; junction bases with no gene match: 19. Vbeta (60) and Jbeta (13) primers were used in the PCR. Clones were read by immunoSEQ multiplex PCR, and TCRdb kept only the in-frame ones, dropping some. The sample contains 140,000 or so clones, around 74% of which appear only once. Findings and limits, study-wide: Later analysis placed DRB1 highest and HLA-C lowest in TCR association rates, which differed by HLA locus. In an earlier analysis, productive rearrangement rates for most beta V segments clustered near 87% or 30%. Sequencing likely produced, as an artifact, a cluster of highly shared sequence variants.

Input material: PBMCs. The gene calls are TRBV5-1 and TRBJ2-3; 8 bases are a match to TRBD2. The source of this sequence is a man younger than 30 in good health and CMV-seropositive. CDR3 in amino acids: CASSWMGTRSTGGADTQYF. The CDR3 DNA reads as TGCGCCAGCAGCTGGATGGGGACTAGATCCACCGGGGGGGCAGATACGCAGTATTTT.